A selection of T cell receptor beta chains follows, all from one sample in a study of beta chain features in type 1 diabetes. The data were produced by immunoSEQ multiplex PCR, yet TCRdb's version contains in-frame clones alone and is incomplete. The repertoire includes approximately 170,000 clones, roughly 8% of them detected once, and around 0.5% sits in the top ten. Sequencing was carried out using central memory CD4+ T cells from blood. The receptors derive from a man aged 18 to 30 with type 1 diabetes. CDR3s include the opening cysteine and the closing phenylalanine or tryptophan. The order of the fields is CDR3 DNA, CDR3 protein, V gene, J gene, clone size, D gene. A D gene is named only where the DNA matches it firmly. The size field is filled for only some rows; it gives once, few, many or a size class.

CDR3 DNA: TGTGCCAGCAGCTTGGAGGGAGCGACCGAGCAGTACTTC
CDR3 protein: CASSLEGATEQYF
V gene: TRBV7-9
J gene: TRBJ2-7
clone size: .
D gene: .

CDR3 DNA: TGCAGCGTTGAAGAGATAGGAGGACTAGAGCAGTTCTTC
CDR3 protein: CSVEEIGGLEQFF
V gene: TRBV29-1
J gene: TRBJ2-1
clone size: few
D gene: .

CDR3 DNA: TGCGCCAGCACAATCGGGACAGGGGGCGTTCCTGGCTACACCTTC
CDR3 protein: CASTIGTGGVPGYTF
V gene: TRBV10-2
J gene: TRBJ1-2
clone size: .
D gene: TRBD1

CDR3 DNA: TGTGCCAGCAGCTACAGGGTAACGTCCTACACCTTC
CDR3 protein: CASSYRVTSYTF
V gene: TRBV5-4
J gene: TRBJ1-2
clone size: many
D gene: .

CDR3 DNA: TGCAGCGTTCAAGGTCGTGGGCTGAGCTATGGCTACACCTTC
CDR3 protein: CSVQGRGLSYGYTF
V gene: TRBV29-1
J gene: TRBJ1-2
clone size: .
D gene: .

CDR3 DNA: TGTGCCATCTCGCCGGGACATTACTCCTACGAGCAGTACTTC
CDR3 protein: CAISPGHYSYEQYF
V gene: TRBV6-6
J gene: TRBJ2-7
clone size: .
D gene: .

CDR3 DNA: TGTGCCAGCAGTGGAGGGGATACGCAGTATTTT
CDR3 protein: CASSGGDTQYF
V gene: TRBV2
J gene: TRBJ2-3
clone size: few
D gene: .

CDR3 DNA: TGTGCCACCAAAGGACAGGTCGGGAACATTCAGTACTTC
CDR3 protein: CATKGQVGNIQYF
V gene: TRBV2
J gene: TRBJ2-4
clone size: many
D gene: TRBD1

CDR3 DNA: TGTGCCAGCAGCAAGATGGGAAGCGGGAGTGATACGCAGTATTTT
CDR3 protein: CASSKMGSGSDTQYF
V gene: TRBV2
J gene: TRBJ2-3
clone size: few
D gene: TRBD2

CDR3 DNA: TGTGCCAGCAGCCAGGCCACTAGCGCGCAAGAGACCCAGTACTTC
CDR3 protein: CASSQATSAQETQYF
V gene: TRBV4-2
J gene: TRBJ2-5
clone size: few
D gene: TRBD2

CDR3 DNA: TGTGCCAGCAGTTTAGGGACAGGGAGAACTAACTATGGCTACACCTTC
CDR3 protein: CASSLGTGRTNYGYTF
V gene: TRBV28
J gene: TRBJ1-2
clone size: few
D gene: TRBD1

CDR3 DNA: TGTGCCAGCAGGCTACAGCTGAACACTGAAGCTTTCTTT
CDR3 protein: CASRLQLNTEAFF
V gene: TRBV11-1
J gene: TRBJ1-1
clone size: .
D gene: .

CDR3 DNA: TGTGCCAGCTCACCATGGCAGGGGCCCTACGAGCAGTACTTC
CDR3 protein: CASSPWQGPYEQYF
V gene: TRBV18
J gene: TRBJ2-7
clone size: many
D gene: .

CDR3 DNA: TGTGCCGGCGGGGGGACGGTTAGCAATCAGCCCCAGCATTTT
CDR3 protein: CAGGGTVSNQPQHF
V gene: TRBV19
J gene: TRBJ1-5
clone size: many
D gene: .

CDR3 DNA: TGTGCCAGCAGCTTACAGGCCCTCTTCACAGATACGCAGTATTTT
CDR3 protein: CASSLQALFTDTQYF
V gene: TRBV7-2
J gene: TRBJ2-3
clone size: few
D gene: .

CDR3 DNA: TGCGCCAGCTCCCCGGTGGGACTAGACTCAGATACGCAGTATTTT
CDR3 protein: CASSPVGLDSDTQYF
V gene: TRBV5-1
J gene: TRBJ2-3
clone size: few
D gene: TRBD2

CDR3 DNA: TGTGCCAGCAGCTTGGGCGTTTCCTACGAGCAGTACTTC
CDR3 protein: CASSLGVSYEQYF
V gene: TRBV5-6
J gene: TRBJ2-7
clone size: many
D gene: .

CDR3 DNA: TGTGCCAGCATCCTAGACCCGCGGAACACCGGGGAGCTGTTTTTT
CDR3 protein: CASILDPRNTGELFF
V gene: TRBV5-4
J gene: TRBJ2-2
clone size: .
D gene: .

CDR3 DNA: TGTGCCAGCAGCGTAGGAACAGGGGATTCCTACGAGCAGTACTTC
CDR3 protein: CASSVGTGDSYEQYF
V gene: TRBV9
J gene: TRBJ2-7
clone size: .
D gene: TRBD1

CDR3 DNA: TGTGCCAGCAGTTTGGTCGGGACAGGGATTTATAGCAATCAGCCCCAGCATTTT
CDR3 protein: CASSLVGTGIYSNQPQHF
V gene: TRBV28
J gene: TRBJ1-5
clone size: few
D gene: TRBD1

CDR3 DNA: TGTGCCACCAGCAGAGCGGGGGGCACAGATACGCAGTATTTT
CDR3 protein: CATSRAGGTDTQYF
V gene: TRBV15
J gene: TRBJ2-3
clone size: few
D gene: .

CDR3 DNA: TGTGCCAGCAGTTACTCGATAACGTCTCAGGGCGGGGAGCTGTTTTTT
CDR3 protein: CASSYSITSQGGELFF
V gene: TRBV6-5
J gene: TRBJ2-2
clone size: .
D gene: .

CDR3 DNA: TGCAGCGTCCACGACAGGCCGAGCTCCTACAATGAGCAGTTCTTC
CDR3 protein: CSVHDRPSSYNEQFF
V gene: TRBV29-1
J gene: TRBJ2-1
clone size: .
D gene: .

CDR3 DNA: TGTGCCAGCAGGATCGCGGAAAAACTGTTTTTT
CDR3 protein: CASRIAEKLFF
V gene: TRBV2
J gene: TRBJ1-4
clone size: few
D gene: .

CDR3 DNA: TGTGCCAGCAGCTTTGCGGGAGGGGGGCCCTACGAGCAGTACTTC
CDR3 protein: CASSFAGGGPYEQYF
V gene: TRBV7-2
J gene: TRBJ2-7
clone size: many
D gene: TRBD2

CDR3 DNA: TGCGCCAGCAGCCCTGGGACTAGCGGGGGCATAAATGAGCAGTTCTTC
CDR3 protein: CASSPGTSGGINEQFF
V gene: TRBV5-1
J gene: TRBJ2-1
clone size: .
D gene: TRBD2

CDR3 DNA: TGTGCCAGCTCGCGACAGGGGTATTTCGACGAGCAGTACTTC
CDR3 protein: CASSRQGYFDEQYF
V gene: TRBV18
J gene: TRBJ2-7
clone size: few
D gene: TRBD1

CDR3 DNA: TGTGCCAGCAGCTCGACTAGCGGGAGGGCCACAGATACGCAGTATTTT
CDR3 protein: CASSSTSGRATDTQYF
V gene: TRBV5-4
J gene: TRBJ2-3
clone size: few
D gene: TRBD2

CDR3 DNA: TGCGCCAGCAGCTTGATGGGGTTGACTAGCGGGGGTGAAGAGACCCAGTACTTC
CDR3 protein: CASSLMGLTSGGEETQYF
V gene: TRBV5-1
J gene: TRBJ2-5
clone size: .
D gene: TRBD2

CDR3 DNA: TGTGCCAGCAGCTACCCCGAAAGGGGAGATACGCAGTATTTT
CDR3 protein: CASSYPERGDTQYF
V gene: TRBV5-8
J gene: TRBJ2-3
clone size: many
D gene: .

CDR3 DNA: TGTTTGGTGGGCGGGAGGTTCACCGGGGAGCTGTTTTTT
CDR3 protein: CLVGGRFTGELFF
V gene: TRBV7-2
J gene: TRBJ2-2
clone size: few
D gene: TRBD2

CDR3 DNA: TGCGCCAGCAGCTTCAGCCCGACAGCGAATCAGCCCCAGCATTTT
CDR3 protein: CASSFSPTANQPQHF
V gene: TRBV5-1
J gene: TRBJ1-5
clone size: .
D gene: .

CDR3 DNA: TGTGCCACCAGCAGAGGAAAAGGGGCTAGCGGGGGGTCGTGGGAGACCCAGTACTTC
CDR3 protein: CATSRGKGASGGSWETQYF
V gene: TRBV15
J gene: TRBJ2-5
clone size: few
D gene: TRBD2

CDR3 DNA: TGTGCCAGCAGCTTGGCTTCTGTAGCGAGCACAGATACGCAGTATTTT
CDR3 protein: CASSLASVASTDTQYF
V gene: TRBV5-4
J gene: TRBJ2-3
clone size: .
D gene: .

CDR3 DNA: TGCGCCAGCAGCTTGAAGCGGGAGATGCACGAGCAGTACTTC
CDR3 protein: CASSLKREMHEQYF
V gene: TRBV5-1
J gene: TRBJ2-7
clone size: few
D gene: TRBD2

CDR3 DNA: TGCGCCAGCAGCTTGGAGACAGGAGCCTACGAGCAGTACTTC
CDR3 protein: CASSLETGAYEQYF
V gene: TRBV5-1
J gene: TRBJ2-7
clone size: few
D gene: .

CDR3 DNA: TGTGCCAGCAGTTCAACCGGGGGTACCGGGGAGCTGTTTTTT
CDR3 protein: CASSSTGGTGELFF
V gene: TRBV7-9
J gene: TRBJ2-2
clone size: .
D gene: .

CDR3 DNA: TGTGCCAGCACCCTAGGGGGTGGGCAGCCCCAGCATTTT
CDR3 protein: CASTLGGGQPQHF
V gene: TRBV2
J gene: TRBJ1-5
clone size: .
D gene: .

CDR3 DNA: TGCGCCAGCAGCTTGCCCCCACAGGGGGAGCAGTTCTTC
CDR3 protein: CASSLPPQGEQFF
V gene: TRBV5-1
J gene: TRBJ2-1
clone size: .
D gene: TRBD1

CDR3 DNA: TGTGCCAGCAGCACCGGCGGGAGAGGCCATGGCTACACCTTC
CDR3 protein: CASSTGGRGHGYTF
V gene: TRBV6-5
J gene: TRBJ1-2
clone size: few
D gene: .

CDR3 DNA: TGTGCCAGCAGTGAAGTCGGACTAGCGGGAGGCTACGAGCAGTACTTC
CDR3 protein: CASSEVGLAGGYEQYF
V gene: TRBV6-1
J gene: TRBJ2-7
clone size: .
D gene: TRBD2

CDR3 DNA: TGTGCCAGTAGTGCCACAGGGTTCGGCGAGACCCAGTACTTC
CDR3 protein: CASSATGFGETQYF
V gene: TRBV19
J gene: TRBJ2-5
clone size: .
D gene: .

CDR3 DNA: TGCGCCAGCAGCCAAGACCCTAACGGAGATTCCACTGAAGCTTTCTTT
CDR3 protein: CASSQDPNGDSTEAFF
V gene: TRBV4-1
J gene: TRBJ1-1
clone size: .
D gene: .

CDR3 DNA: TGTGCCAGCAGTCAAACAGGGCCGACATATGGCTACACCTTC
CDR3 protein: CASSQTGPTYGYTF
V gene: TRBV28
J gene: TRBJ1-2
clone size: .
D gene: .

CDR3 DNA: TGTGCCAGCAGTTGGAACAGTGAAGCTTTCTTT
CDR3 protein: CASSWNSEAFF
V gene: TRBV25-1
J gene: TRBJ1-1
clone size: .
D gene: .

CDR3 DNA: TGTGCCAGCAGTCCAGGACTATCTAGCACAGATACGCAGTATTTT
CDR3 protein: CASSPGLSSTDTQYF
V gene: TRBV28
J gene: TRBJ2-3
clone size: many
D gene: .

CDR3 DNA: TGCAGCGTTGGCGGCGACTATGGCTACACCTTC
CDR3 protein: CSVGGDYGYTF
V gene: TRBV29-1
J gene: TRBJ1-2
clone size: .
D gene: .

CDR3 DNA: TGCAGCGTGGAGGACAGGGGGCATGGCTACACCTTC
CDR3 protein: CSVEDRGHGYTF
V gene: TRBV29-1
J gene: TRBJ1-2
clone size: few
D gene: TRBD1

CDR3 DNA: TGTGCCAGCAGCTTACACACAGGGGGCGATGGCTACACCTTC
CDR3 protein: CASSLHTGGDGYTF
V gene: TRBV11-2
J gene: TRBJ1-2
clone size: few
D gene: TRBD1

CDR3 DNA: TGTGCCAGCAGCGTAGACCCAGCGGGGGGGGATACGCAGTATTTT
CDR3 protein: CASSVDPAGGDTQYF
V gene: TRBV9
J gene: TRBJ2-3
clone size: .
D gene: TRBD2

CDR3 DNA: TGTGCCTGGAGTGTCGACCGAGTGACTAGCGGGGGGCCGGAGCAGTACTTC
CDR3 protein: CAWSVDRVTSGGPEQYF
V gene: TRBV30
J gene: TRBJ2-7
clone size: few
D gene: TRBD2

CDR3 DNA: TGTGCCAGCAGTGATTCAGGAAGCGGAGAGACCCAGTACTTC
CDR3 protein: CASSDSGSGETQYF
V gene: TRBV2
J gene: TRBJ2-5
clone size: .
D gene: .